The clone carrying this T cell receptor (beta chain) was observed a handful of times. No antigen is known for it. The data derive from a study of T cell repertoires in ileal Crohn's disease. Study information: Every patient was operated on for stricturing (approximately 60%) or penetrating (39%) complications. About half of patients got postoperative therapy: 11 thiopurines, fewer than 20 anti-TNF.

Study-wide results and caveats: Sorted CD8 T cells held more high-frequency clones than CD4. Clonality above 26.8% at surgery always came with endoscopic recurrence.

TCRdb keeps only in-frame clones here, not all; method: immunoSEQ multiplex PCR. The table has thousands of clones, over 60% seen once. Germline V gene lookup returns CDR1 SGHDN and CDR2 FVKESK. CDR3 length equals 17 residues. The V segment lost 2 bases and the J segment 0 bases; nucleotides outside the gene matches: 8. This sequence originates from an adult with Crohn's disease. This chain joins TRBV14 and TRBJ2-7; 9 bases fit TRBD1. The specimen sequenced was ileal tissue. The CDR3 region has the DNA TGTGCCAGCAGCCAAACCGGGACAGGGAGTGGCTCCTACGAGCAGTACTTC. Its protein product is CASSQTGTGSGSYEQYF.